Following are 8 T cell receptor beta chains from one sample sequenced in a study of T cells in tuberculosis. Produced via immunoSEQ multiplex PCR; TCRdb's table is partial and in-frame only. The sample yields about 33,000 clones, roughly nine tenths seen once. Time point described: new active TB diagnosis, blood taken before or within 7 days of starting treatment. The specimen was PBMCs, collected at tuberculosis diagnosis. These receptors were obtained from an adult with tuberculosis. Some clones in this sample may be carry-over from other donors' samples.

V usage is TRBV4-1 and J usage is TRBJ2-3; 14 bases fit TRBD2. Germline trimming cut 0 bases from V and 1 base from J; bases unmatched to any gene: 9. The CDR3 spans 20 residues. Germline-derived CDR1 and CDR2 are MGHRA and YSYEKL. The chain's CDR3 is CASSQEGLAGARVGTDTQYF. The CDR3 DNA reads as TGCGCCAGCAGCCAAGAGGGACTAGCGGGGGCTAGGGTGGGCACAGATACGCAGTATTTT.

The chain employs TRBV2 and TRBJ1-1, with D perhaps TRBD1 (6 bases). Germline-derived CDR1 and CDR2 are SNHLY and FYNNEI. This CDR3 comprises 15 residues. V lost 4 bases to trimming and J lost 8 bases, with 20 bases between them. The DNA of the CDR3 is TGTGCCAGCAGTGGCCCGGTGACAGGAAGGGACGAAGCTTTCTTT. It is translated as CASSGPVTGRDEAFF. Variable domain in full (rest from reference TRBV2 and TRBJ1-1): EPEVTQTPSHQVTQMGQEVILRCVPISNHLYFYWYRQILGQKVEFLVSFYNNEISEKSEIFDDQFSVERPDGSNFTLKIRSTKLEDSAMYFCASSGPVTGRDEAFFGQGTRLTVV.

This sequence joins TRBV5-6 and TRBJ2-1; unclear D gene. This CDR3 has 15 amino acids. The V gene lost 2 bases and the J gene lost 9 bases, with 18 bases spanning the gap. The germline gives CDR1 SGHDT, CDR2 YYEEEE. The CDR3 DNA sequence: TGTGCCAGCAGCTTTAATGCTTTTTCATGGAGTGAGCAGTTCTTC. This translates into CASSFNAFSWSEQFF.

This clone was counted once. This sequence joins TRBV2 and TRBJ2-3, with 10 positions matching TRBD2. The trim removed 6 bases at V and 2 bases at J, leaving 5 bases unmatched. Germline CDR1 SNHLY, CDR2 FYNNEI. The CDR3 is 15 amino acids. This CDR3 reads CASSLAGALTDTQYF. CDR3 nucleotide sequence: TGTGCCAGCAGCCTAGCGGGGGCCCTCACAGATACGCAGTATTTT.

The V call is TRBV29-1, the J call TRBJ2-3; TRBD2 is a possible D gene (6 bases). This CDR3 contains 15 residues. Germline V gene lookup returns CDR1 SQVTM and CDR2 ANQGSEA. The V end was cut by 0 bases, the J end by 2 bases, with 12 bases between. CDR3 nucleotides: TGCAGCGTTGAAGATGGAGGGGCGTACACAGATACGCAGTATTTT. Its translation is CSVEDGGAYTDTQYF.

This chain connects TRBV30 to TRBJ1-3; 11 nucleotides align to TRBD1. Trimming cost V 6 bases and J 7 bases; bases outside gene matches: 8. The CDR3 is 14 amino acids. Germline CDR1 GTSNPN, CDR2 SVGIG (reference sequence). CDR3 nucleotide sequence: TGTGCCTGCCTGAACCGGGACAGGGGGAACACCATATATTTT. It translates to CACLNRDRGNTIYF.

This chain uses TRBV6-6 with TRBJ2-3; 9 bases match TRBD1. Unmatched junction bases numbered 4, after V lost 0 bases and J lost 3 bases. Per the germline V gene, CDR1 is MNHNY and CDR2 is SVGAGI (reference sequence). The CDR3 covers 16 residues. The CDR3: CASSYSIQGATDTQYF. CDR3 in DNA: TGTGCCAGCAGTTACTCGATACAGGGGGCAACAGATACGCAGTATTTT.

The CDR3 DNA reads as TGTGCCAGCAGTGAGCGCGGACAGGGACGTCAGCCCCAGCATTTT. Translating gives CASSERGQGRQPQHF. The rearrangement uses TRBV2 and TRBJ1-5; 8 bases map to TRBD1. The CDR3 runs to 15 residues. Germline values: CDR1 SNHLY, CDR2 FYNNEI. V lost 3 bases to trimming and J lost 6 bases; unmatched junction nucleotides: 7.